These T cell receptor beta chains were read from a single sample in a study of ipilimumab plus nivolumab after autologous stem cell transplantation. Clones were read by immunoSEQ multiplex PCR, and TCRdb kept only the in-frame ones, dropping some. The table includes about 47,000 clones, around nine tenths detected once. The starting material was PBMCs, obtained in a trial of ipilimumab plus nivolumab as post-transplant consolidation. The receptors derive from a male donor with multiple myeloma. Both conserved end residues are part of each CDR3. The order of the fields is D gene, clone size, CDR3 length, V gene, J gene, CDR3 protein, CDR3 DNA. A D gene is named only where the DNA matches it firmly. Only some rows state a clone size, as once, few, many or a class for expanded clones.

D: TRBD1; size: -; length: 15; V: TRBV6-6; J: TRBJ2-1; CDR3: CASSQGQGTYNEQFF; DNA: TGTGCCAGCAGCCAGGGACAGGGAACCTACAATGAGCAGTTCTTC
D: -; size: -; length: 14; V: TRBV5-4; J: TRBJ1-3; CDR3: CASSGQYSGNTIYF; DNA: TGTGCCAGCAGCGGACAGTACTCTGGAAACACCATATATTTT
D: TRBD1; size: -; length: 15; V: TRBV7-2; J: TRBJ1-4; CDR3: CASSYGGDRDEKLFF; DNA: TGTGCCAGCAGCTATGGTGGGGACAGGGATGAAAAACTGTTTTTT
D: -; size: -; length: 12; V: TRBV28; J: TRBJ2-2; CDR3: CASYEGPQGLFF; DNA: TGTGCCAGCTATGAGGGCCCCCAGGGGCTGTTTTTT
D: -; size: -; length: 16; V: TRBV21-1; J: TRBJ1-4; CDR3: CASSRKGQKRGEKLFF; DNA: TGTGCCAGCAGCAGGAAAGGACAGAAAAGGGGTGAAAAACTGTTTTTT
D: -; size: -; length: 15; V: TRBV28; J: TRBJ1-1; CDR3: CASSSRADGNTEAFF; DNA: TGTGCCAGCAGTTCGCGGGCGGATGGTAACACTGAAGCTTTCTTT
D: -; size: -; length: 13; V: TRBV30; J: TRBJ1-5; CDR3: CAWSRQDDQPQHF; DNA: TGTGCCTGGAGTAGACAGGACGATCAGCCCCAGCATTTT
D: TRBD2; size: -; length: 16; V: TRBV7-9; J: TRBJ2-3; CDR3: CASSARLAGLTDTQYF; DNA: TGTGCCAGCAGCGCACGACTAGCGGGTCTCACAGATACGCAGTATTTT
D: TRBD1; size: -; length: 15; V: TRBV10-3; J: TRBJ2-5; CDR3: CAISPGAGGVETQYF; DNA: TGTGCCATCTCCCCCGGAGCAGGGGGTGTGGAGACCCAGTACTTC
D: TRBD2; size: -; length: 15; V: TRBV2; J: TRBJ2-5; CDR3: CASQREVGPQETQYF; DNA: TGTGCCAGCCAGCGGGAGGTGGGGCCCCAAGAGACCCAGTACTTC
D: TRBD2; size: -; length: 16; V: TRBV5-1; J: TRBJ2-7; CDR3: CASSPWGGQGSYEQYF; DNA: TGCGCCAGCAGCCCTTGGGGAGGGCAAGGTTCCTACGAGCAGTACTTC
D: -; size: -; length: 15; V: TRBV6-1; J: TRBJ2-3; CDR3: CASSEGGTLPDTQYF; DNA: TGTGCCAGCAGTGAAGGGGGGACCCTACCAGATACGCAGTATTTT
D: TRBD2; size: -; length: 19; V: TRBV4-1; J: TRBJ2-5; CDR3: CASSPSGLAGGRRGETQYF; DNA: TGCGCCAGCAGCCCCTCGGGACTAGCGGGAGGCCGCAGGGGGGAGACCCAGTACTTC
D: TRBD2; size: -; length: 17; V: TRBV10-3; J: TRBJ2-3; CDR3: CAISGETGLVGTDTQYF; DNA: TGTGCCATCAGTGGAGAAACGGGACTAGTAGGCACAGATACGCAGTATTTT
D: TRBD1; size: -; length: 16; V: TRBV5-4; J: TRBJ1-2; CDR3: CAGGQGTIERYNGYTF; DNA: TGTGCCGGAGGACAGGGGACAATCGAACGGTATAATGGCTACACCTTC
D: TRBD1; size: -; length: 17; V: TRBV5-1; J: TRBJ2-7; CDR3: CASSPGQGVLSSYEQYF; DNA: TGCGCCAGCAGCCCAGGACAGGGGGTACTTAGTTCCTACGAGCAGTACTTC
D: -; size: -; length: 15; V: TRBV27; J: TRBJ2-2; CDR3: CASSLRDFYTGELFF; DNA: TGTGCCAGCAGTTTAAGGGACTTCTACACCGGGGAGCTGTTTTTT
D: -; size: -; length: 14; V: TRBV2; J: TRBJ1-2; CDR3: CASSDKTRGYGYTF; DNA: TGTGCCAGCAGTGATAAGACCCGAGGCTATGGCTACACCTTC
D: -; size: -; length: 16; V: TRBV30; J: TRBJ2-4; CDR3: CAWRVSGYWAKNIQYF; DNA: TGTGCCTGGAGGGTTTCAGGGTATTGGGCCAAAAACATTCAGTACTTC
D: TRBD2; size: -; length: 15; V: TRBV19; J: TRBJ2-7; CDR3: CASTAPGRGAYEQYF; DNA: TGTGCCAGTACTGCACCCGGGAGGGGGGCCTACGAGCAGTACTTC
D: -; size: -; length: 17; V: TRBV6-1; J: TRBJ1-6; CDR3: CASSERIPGTVSSPLHF; DNA: TGTGCCAGCAGTGAACGGATTCCAGGGACCGTCAGTTCACCCCTCCACTTT
D: -; size: -; length: 14; V: TRBV2; J: TRBJ1-4; CDR3: CASSEGHPNQKLFF; DNA: TGTGCCAGCAGTGAGGGGCACCCTAACCAAAAACTGTTTTTT
D: -; size: once; length: 16; V: TRBV15; J: TRBJ1-4; CDR3: CATSRGFGASNEKLFF; DNA: TGTGCCACCAGCAGAGGGTTCGGGGCTTCTAATGAAAAACTGTTTTTT
D: TRBD2; size: -; length: 16; V: TRBV7-2; J: TRBJ2-3; CDR3: CASSPRGGGGFDTQYF; DNA: TGTGCCAGCAGCCCCCGGGGGGGCGGGGGGTTTGATACGCAGTATTTT
D: -; size: -; length: 15; V: TRBV27; J: TRBJ2-5; CDR3: CASSAGLAYQETQYF; DNA: TGTGCCAGCAGTGCAGGACTGGCCTACCAAGAGACCCAGTACTTC
D: TRBD2; size: -; length: 17; V: TRBV12-5; J: TRBJ2-1; CDR3: CASAQNSGSGVYNEQFF; DNA: TGTGCTAGTGCCCAGAATAGCGGGAGCGGGGTCTACAATGAGCAGTTCTTC
D: TRBD1; size: -; length: 15; V: TRBV9; J: TRBJ1-3; CDR3: CASSAYGTAGNTIYF; DNA: TGTGCCAGCAGCGCGTACGGGACAGCTGGAAACACCATATATTTT
D: -; size: -; length: 15; V: TRBV30; J: TRBJ1-5; CDR3: CAWRTPGDSGQPQHF; DNA: TGTGCCTGGAGGACCCCAGGGGACTCGGGTCAGCCCCAGCATTTT
D: -; size: -; length: 15; V: TRBV5-6; J: TRBJ2-7; CDR3: CASSWGGRGTYEQYF; DNA: TGTGCCAGCAGCTGGGGGGGCAGGGGCACCTACGAGCAGTACTTC
D: TRBD2; size: few; length: 18; V: TRBV4-3; J: TRBJ2-1; CDR3: CASSQDPAGTTLGHEQFF; DNA: TGCGCCAGCAGCCAAGACCCCGCCGGGACTACCCTCGGACATGAGCAGTTCTTC
D: -; size: -; length: 15; V: TRBV7-3; J: TRBJ1-4; CDR3: CASSSPGTGDEKLFF; DNA: TGTGCCAGCAGCAGCCCCGGGACCGGGGATGAAAAACTGTTTTTT
D: -; size: -; length: 11; V: TRBV19; J: TRBJ2-7; CDR3: CASSNRVEQYF; DNA: TGTGCCAGTAGTAATAGGGTCGAGCAGTACTTC
D: TRBD1; size: -; length: 16; V: TRBV7-9; J: TRBJ2-2; CDR3: CASSSTGTGNTGELFF; DNA: TGTGCCAGCAGCTCCACAGGGACAGGGAACACCGGGGAGCTGTTTTTT
D: -; size: -; length: 15; V: TRBV7-2; J: TRBJ1-5; CDR3: CASSRTGLLNQPQHF; DNA: TGTGCCAGCAGTCGAACGGGCCTATTGAATCAGCCCCAGCATTTT
D: -; size: few; length: 13; V: TRBV6-5; J: TRBJ1-1; CDR3: CASSYSWNTEAFF; DNA: TGTGCCAGCAGTTACAGCTGGAACACTGAAGCTTTCTTT
D: -; size: -; length: 15; V: TRBV9; J: TRBJ2-3; CDR3: CASSVLDDGLDTQYF; DNA: TGTGCCAGCAGCGTATTGGATGATGGTCTTGATACGCAGTATTTT